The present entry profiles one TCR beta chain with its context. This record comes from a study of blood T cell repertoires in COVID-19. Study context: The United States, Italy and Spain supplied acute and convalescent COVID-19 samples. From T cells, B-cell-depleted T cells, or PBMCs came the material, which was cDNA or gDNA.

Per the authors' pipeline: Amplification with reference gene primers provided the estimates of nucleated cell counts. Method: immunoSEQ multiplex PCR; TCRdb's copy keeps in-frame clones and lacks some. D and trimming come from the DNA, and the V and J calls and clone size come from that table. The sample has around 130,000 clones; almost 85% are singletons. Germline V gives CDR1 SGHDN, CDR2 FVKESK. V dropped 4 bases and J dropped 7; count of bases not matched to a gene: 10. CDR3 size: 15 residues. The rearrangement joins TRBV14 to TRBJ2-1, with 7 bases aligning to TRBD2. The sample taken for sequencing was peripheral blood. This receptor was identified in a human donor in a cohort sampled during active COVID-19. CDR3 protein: CASSPLAGDQNEQFF. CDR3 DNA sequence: TGTGCCAGCAGCCCTCTGGCGGGGGATCAGAATGAGCAGTTCTTC. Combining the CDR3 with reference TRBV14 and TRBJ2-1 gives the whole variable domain EAGVTQFPSHSVIEKGQTVTLRCDPISGHDNLYWYRRVMGKEIKFLLHFVKESKQDESGMPNNRFLAERTGGTYSTLKVQPAELEDSGVYFCASSPLAGDQNEQFFGPGTRLTVL.